The T cell receptor (beta chain) described here comes from a study of shared clonotypes between healthy human individuals. At the level of the study: Used for every donor were three CD4 naive, three CD4 memory, two CD8 naive and one CD8 memory plate.

From germline, CDR1 is SGHRS and CDR2 YFSETQ. V trimming: 4 bases; J trimming: 4 bases; junction bases outside the gene matches: 8. The CDR3 has 16 amino acids. General study results and limits: Clonotypes shared by all four sorted-subset donors had higher generation probabilities than non-shared clonotypes. Around 4.7% of naive CD4 clonotypes were shared across several donors. The study's rarefaction showed incomplete sorted-subset sequencing despite large depth.

Sequencing was performed with immunoSEQ multiplex PCR; in TCRdb, only in-frame clones are kept and a portion is missing. The sample contains approximately 2.5 million clones, approximately 90% of which appear only once. Concerning this clone: The antigen is undetermined.

The sample comprised naive CD4+ T cells sorted from blood. The sample's subset: CD45RA+ positively selected. The chain links TRBV5-1 to TRBJ2-2; 9 positions match TRBD1. The origin of this receptor is a man between 18 and 29 years old in good health. DNA of the CDR3: TGCGCCAGCAGCATTAAGGGACAGGGCGGCACCGGGGAGCTGTTTTTT. This encodes CASSIKGQGGTGELFF.